This TCR beta chain was recovered during a study of siplizumab effects on memory and regulatory T cells. Study-level points and caveats: Siplizumab produced a significant drop in alloreactive sequences attributable to unstimulated CD4+ memory cells. The mapping of alloreactive clones to unstimulated subsets covered only a minor fraction of them. In roughly 75-96% of proliferating CD4+ or CD8+ clones, a naive or memory phenotype could not be assigned.

Using immunoSEQ multiplex PCR, the repertoire was profiled, and TCRdb retains in-frame clones only, with some absent. The sample contains more than 95,000 clones, roughly 94% of which appear only once. CDR1 ENHRY and CDR2 SYGVKD come from the germline V gene. The ends were cut back, 6 bases at V and 4 bases at J, with 15 bases in the middle. The CDR3 covers 14 residues. As concerns this clone: Antigen unknown.

This clonotype was sampled from a human donor in good health. The sequencing sample was made of non-Treg CD4+ T cells sorted from blood. The gene calls are TRBV10-3 and TRBJ1-2; D gene uncertain. The CDR3 nucleotides read TGTGCCATCAGGGCGAACGGAGAGCTCTATGGCTACACCTTC. Residues: CAIRANGELYGYTF.